Presented here are 28 T cell receptor beta chains from one specimen sequenced in a study of vaccination and CD4 T cells after COVID-19. Described treatment: approximately 11-day PBMC culture with coronavirus spike peptide pools or control peptides (ViraFEST assay). Oncomine TCR Beta short-read sequencing was applied to DNA from cultured CD4+ T cells. One entry per CDR3 protein results from TCRdb running MiXCR on the PCR reads. The table includes 10,000 to 13,000 distinct CDR3 sequences, around 77% detected once. No antigen is known for these receptors. Sequencing used CD4+ T cells from blood, cultured in vitro. These receptors were taken from a human donor who had recovered from COVID-19.

J is TRBJ1-2 and V is TRBV2; the match to TRBD1 covers 7 bases. The V and J ends lost 6 bases and 7 bases, in that order; junction bases with no gene match: 11. CDR3 length: 14 residues. Germline V gene lookup returns CDR1 SNHLY and CDR2 FYNNEI. This CDR3 reads CASRLQGTVRGYTF. The CDR3 DNA follows: TGTGCCAGCAGATTACAGGGGACAGTCCGTGGCTACACCTTC.

The chain combines TRBV27 with TRBJ1-2, with 10 bases identical to TRBD1. This CDR3 comprises 14 residues. The junction had 9 bases not matched to a gene; V was cut back by 6 bases and J by 8 bases. The germline gives CDR1 MNHEY, CDR2 SMNVEV (reference sequence). CDR3 sequence (DNA): TGTGCCAGCAGCACCCGGGACAGGGGTTACGGCTACACCTTC. Amino acid sequence: CASSTRDRGYGYTF.

The V call is TRBV7-2, the J call TRBJ2-5, with unresolved D. Per the germline V gene, CDR1 is SGHTA and CDR2 is FQGNSA. The V end lost 3 bases, the J end lost 9 bases, and 8 bases lay between the germline ends. The CDR3 has 11 residues. CDR3 amino acids: CASSFEWAQYF. The CDR3 nucleotides are TGTGCCAGCAGCTTCGAGTGGGCCCAGTACTTC.

In this sample, this clonotype turned up once. V gene TRBV20-1 combines with J gene TRBJ1-1; the D gene is possibly TRBD1 (6 bases). Germline loops: CDR1 DFQATT, CDR2 SNEGSKA (reference sequence). This CDR3 contains 14 residues. Trimming took 6 bases from V and 1 from J, leaving 15 bases between them. The CDR3 sequence: CSAGRGHSNTEAFF. The CDR3 DNA is TGCAGTGCCGGACGGGGACACTCGAACACTGAAGCTTTCTTT.

The J gene is TRBJ1-1, the V gene TRBV7-9; TRBD1 is a possible D gene (6 bases). The CDR3 extends over 14 amino acids. The germline V gene has CDR1 SEHNR and CDR2 FQNEAQ (reference sequence). Trimming cost V 5 bases and J 10 bases, with 20 bases left between them. The CDR3: CASSLPMGGGAAFF. CDR3 nucleotide sequence: TGTGCCAGCAGCCTACCTATGGGGGGCGGAGCAGCTTTCTTT.

The DNA of the CDR3 is TGTGCCAGCAACAGGGTCGGTAATTCACCCCTCCACTTT. This gives the protein CASNRVGNSPLHF. The J gene is TRBJ1-6, the V gene TRBV6-1; TRBD1 is a possible D gene (6 bases). Germline CDR1 MNHNS, CDR2 SASEGT. The CDR3 is made up of 13 amino acids. V was pared by 7 bases and J by 6 bases, with 10 bases between.

The chain uses TRBV19 and TRBJ2-7, with D unresolved. Germline lookup yields CDR1 LNHDA and CDR2 SQIVND (reference sequence). This CDR3 is built from 14 residues. The V gene lost 3 bases and the J gene lost 0 bases, with 9 bases spanning the gap. This CDR3 is CASSIVKGSYEQYF. The CDR3 region has the DNA TGTGCCAGTAGTATTGTGAAGGGCTCCTACGAGCAGTACTTC.

This clonotype counts as medium-sized (0.01 to 0.1%). The chain recombines TRBV7-6 with TRBJ2-7, with D uncertain. Deletions cut 1 base from V and 2 bases from J, with 6 bases between. CDR3 size: 13 residues. Germline V CDR1 and CDR2: SGHVS, FNYEAQ. The CDR3 protein is CASSLGSAYEQYF. The CDR3 coding sequence is TGTGCCAGCAGCTTAGGGTCGGCCTACGAGCAGTACTTC.

The chain employs TRBV28 and TRBJ2-4, with D perhaps matching TRBD1 (6 bases). Germline CDR1 is MDHEN and CDR2 is SYDVKM. CDR3 size: 15 residues. V lost 6 bases, J lost 0 bases, and 12 bases lay in between. CDR3 sequence reads: CASRGQLLAKNIQYF. The CDR3 bases are TGTGCCAGCAGAGGACAGCTTCTAGCCAAAAACATTCAGTACTTC.

This chain connects TRBV7-2 to TRBJ2-2, with 10 bases fitting TRBD1. The V gene's germline CDR1 is SGHTA and CDR2 FQGNSA. V was clipped by 5 bases and J by 7 bases; unmatched bases: 4. The CDR3 sequence is 14 residues long. The CDR3 loop reads CASSRDRGYGELFF. CDR3 in DNA: TGTGCCAGCAGCAGGGACAGGGGATACGGGGAGCTGTTTTTT.

This chain uses TRBV7-9 with TRBJ1-2, with D perhaps matching TRBD1 (5 bases). The CDR3 consists of 14 residues. V was shortened by 5 bases and J by 9 bases, with 19 bases between the two germline ends. Germline lookup yields CDR1 SEHNR and CDR2 FQNEAQ (reference sequence). The CDR3 here is CASSHGTAKSSYTF. CDR3 nucleotides: TGTGCCAGCAGCCACGGGACGGCCAAATCTAGCTACACCTTC.

This clonotype has just a few counts. The chain recombines TRBV20-1 with TRBJ2-5; D gene ambiguous. This CDR3 has 16 amino acids. Trimming removed 3 bases from V and 5 bases from J, with 22 bases in between. Looked up from germline, CDR1 is DFQATT and CDR2 is SNEGSKA (reference sequence). The CDR3 protein is CSASNVRKLLGETQYF. The CDR3 DNA follows: TGCAGTGCTAGTAACGTACGAAAGCTACTGGGGGAGACCCAGTACTTC.

The chain links TRBV12-3 or TRBV12-4 to TRBJ1-1; no definite D call. The length of the CDR3 is 12 residues. V was trimmed by 3 bases and J by 6 bases, leaving 8 bases between them. CDR3 in amino acids: CASSFPLSEAFF. CDR3 bases: TGTGCCAGCAGTTTCCCCCTCTCTGAAGCTTTCTTT.

The table lists this clonotype with a few counts. The chain uses TRBV25-1 and TRBJ1-5, with 8 nucleotides matching TRBD1. CDR1 is MGHDK, CDR2 SYGVNS, per germline. The CDR3 covers 15 residues. Losses at the gene ends were 5 bases for V and 2 bases for J; bases not matched to a gene: 5. The CDR3 here is CASSRGGQGNQPQHF. The CDR3 nucleotides are TGTGCCAGCAGTAGGGGGGGACAGGGCAATCAGCCCCAGCATTTT.

In this sample, this clonotype turned up a few times. V is TRBV19 and J is TRBJ1-5; no clear D gene. V was trimmed by 10 bases and J by 2 bases, leaving 15 bases between them. There are 14 residues in the CDR3. CDR1 and CDR2 (germline): LNHDA, SQIVND (reference sequence). CDR3 nucleotide sequence: TGTGCCACCGACCGGTTGGTGGGCAATCAGCCCCAGCATTTT. It codes for CATDRLVGNQPQHF.

The chain uses TRBV14 and TRBJ2-7, with 9 nucleotides matching TRBD2. This CDR3 comprises 18 residues. V trimming: 5 bases; J trimming: 4 bases; junction bases outside the gene matches: 18. The germline V gene encodes CDR1 SGHDN and CDR2 FVKESK. CDR3 amino acids: CASSKPGLAFGGQYEQYF. The CDR3 DNA follows: TGTGCCAGCAGCAAACCGGGACTAGCCTTCGGGGGACAATACGAGCAGTACTTC.

The rearrangement links TRBV6-1 to TRBJ2-7, with 9 bases identical to TRBD2. The CDR3 consists of 13 residues. Trimming removed 8 bases from V and 2 bases from J; junction bases left unmatched: 4. Per germline, CDR1 MNHNS and CDR2 SASEGT. The CDR3 DNA reads as TGTGCCAGCCGATCTAGCGGGACCTACGAGCAGTACTTC. Its translation is CASRSSGTYEQYF.

This chain uses TRBV2 with TRBJ1-2; D remains unclear. The CDR3 is 12 amino acids. In germline, CDR1 is SNHLY, CDR2 FYNNEI. Deletions cut 1 base from V and 7 bases from J, with 7 bases between. CDR3 sequence reads: CASSEGIGGYTF. Here the CDR3 DNA reads TGTGCCAGCAGTGAAGGTATCGGTGGCTACACCTTC.

The genes are TRBV18 and TRBJ1-1, with D perhaps TRBD1 (5 bases). Germline CDR1 is KGHSH and CDR2 is LQKENI. V dropped 8 bases and J dropped 6 bases, with 16 bases sitting between them. The CDR3 extends over 13 amino acids. The CDR3 loop is CASTRDPGSEAFF. The CDR3 coding sequence is TGTGCCAGCACCCGGGACCCGGGTTCTGAAGCTTTCTTT.

The chain joins TRBV6-2 or TRBV6-3 to TRBJ1-5; perhaps TRBD1 as D (6 bases). Per the germline V gene, CDR1 is MNHEY and CDR2 is SVGEGT. V lost 8 bases and J lost 1, with 9 bases in between. There are 13 residues in the CDR3. This chain's CDR3 is CASGGTSNQPQHF. The CDR3 nucleotides read TGTGCCAGCGGGGGCACGAGCAATCAGCCCCAGCATTTT.

This clonotype was recorded once. The CDR3 loop is CASSYSITSTSSYNSPLHF. The CDR3 DNA reads TGTGCCAGCAGTTACTCGATTACCTCAACGAGCTCCTATAATTCACCCCTCCACTTT. The rearrangement links TRBV6-5 to TRBJ1-6; D is undetermined. With 0 bases removed from V and 0 bases from J, the gap between germline ends came to 15 bases. The CDR3 length is 19 residues. Germline lookup yields CDR1 MNHEY and CDR2 SVGAGI.

This clonotype was picked up a small number of times. The V and J genes are TRBV6-1 and TRBJ2-4, with D possibly matching TRBD1 (6 bases). CDR1 and CDR2 (germline): MNHNS, SASEGT. Trimming pared 3 bases from V and 11 bases from J, leaving 14 bases between. The length of the CDR3 is 13 residues. CDR3 sequence: CASSEDTGTLQYF. CDR3 in DNA: TGTGCCAGCAGTGAGGATACCGGGACACTTCAGTACTTC.

The chain recombines TRBV7-2 with TRBJ1-2, with TRBD1 identical over 7 bases. The V gene's germline CDR1 is SGHTA and CDR2 FQGNSA. V lost 5 bases to trimming and J lost 8 bases; unmatched junction nucleotides: 14. This CDR3 has 15 residues. CDR3: CASSHRGQERGGYTF. In DNA, the CDR3 is TGTGCCAGCAGCCACCGAGGACAGGAGAGGGGGGGCTACACCTTC.

This chain uses TRBV7-9 with TRBJ1-5; D is undetermined. The germline V and J ends were trimmed by 3 bases and 4 bases, with 4 bases remaining between them. Per the germline V gene, CDR1 is SEHNR and CDR2 is FQNEAQ (reference sequence). The CDR3 sequence is 12 residues long. CDR3 DNA sequence: TGTGCCAGCAGCTTTCGGAATCAGCCCCAGCATTTT. Encoded protein: CASSFRNQPQHF.

The chain carries TRBV11-3 and TRBJ2-3; 8 bases fit TRBD2. The CDR3 has 15 residues. J was trimmed by 2 bases and V by 3 bases; bases with no gene match: 4. Germline CDR1 reads SGHNT; CDR2 reads YENEEA. CDR3 in amino acids: CASSLGREVTDTQYF. The DNA for the CDR3 is TGTGCCAGCAGCTTGGGGCGGGAGGTCACAGATACGCAGTATTTT.

The chain recombines TRBV6-5 with TRBJ2-7, with 13 bases identical to TRBD2. CDR1 and CDR2 from the germline V gene are MNHEY and SVGAGI. The CDR3 extends over 17 amino acids. Trimming cost V 6 bases and J 0 bases; bases outside gene matches: 8. CDR3: CASSYGRTSGSSYEQYF. DNA for the CDR3: TGTGCCAGCAGCTACGGACGGACTAGCGGGAGCTCCTACGAGCAGTACTTC.

The chain carries TRBV7-2 and TRBJ2-1; D gene unclear. Per germline, CDR1 SGHTA and CDR2 FQGNSA. This CDR3 has 13 residues. V was clipped by 3 bases and J by 4 bases, with 7 bases between them. This CDR3 is CASSFYLYNEQFF. The CDR3 DNA sequence: TGTGCCAGCAGCTTCTACTTGTACAATGAGCAGTTCTTC.

The genes are TRBV7-2 and TRBJ1-5; 8 bases are shared with TRBD1. The J segment lost 2 bases and the V segment lost 5 bases, leaving 8 bases of the junction unmatched. Germline V gives CDR1 SGHTA, CDR2 FQGNSA. The CDR3 extends over 16 amino acids. CDR3 sequence: CASSEPDRGRNQPQHF. DNA of the CDR3: TGTGCCAGCAGCGAGCCTGACAGGGGCCGCAATCAGCCCCAGCATTTT.